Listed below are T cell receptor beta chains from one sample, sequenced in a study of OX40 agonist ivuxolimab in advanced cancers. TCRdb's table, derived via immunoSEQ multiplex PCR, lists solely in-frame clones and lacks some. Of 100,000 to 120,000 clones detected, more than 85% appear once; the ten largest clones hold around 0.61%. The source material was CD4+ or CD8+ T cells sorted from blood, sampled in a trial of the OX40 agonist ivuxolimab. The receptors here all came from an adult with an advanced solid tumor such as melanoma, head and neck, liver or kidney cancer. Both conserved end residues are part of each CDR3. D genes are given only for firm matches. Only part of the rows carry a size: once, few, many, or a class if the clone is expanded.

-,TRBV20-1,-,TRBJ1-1,TGCAGTGCTAGAATGCAAGTAGCTTTCTTT,CSARMQVAFF
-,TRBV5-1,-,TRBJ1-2,TGCGCCAGCAGCTTGTACTACGGTGACTATGGCTACACCTTC,CASSLYYGDYGYTF
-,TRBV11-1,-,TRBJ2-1,TGTGCCAGCAGCTTAGCTATGGCAGGGTATGAGTTCTTC,CASSLAMAGYEFF
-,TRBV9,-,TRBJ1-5,TGTGCCAGCAGCGATACAGGGAATCAGCCCCAGCATTTT,CASSDTGNQPQHF
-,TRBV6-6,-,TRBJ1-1,TGTGCCAGCAGTTACAGAGTTTCAAACACTGAAGCTTTCTTT,CASSYRVSNTEAFF
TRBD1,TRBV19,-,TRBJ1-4,TGTGCCAGTAGTATAGCAGGGACAGGGAATGAAAAACTGTTTTTT,CASSIAGTGNEKLFF
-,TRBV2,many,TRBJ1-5,TGTGCCAGCAGTGTTGGGAACCAGAATCAGCCCCAGCATTTT,CASSVGNQNQPQHF
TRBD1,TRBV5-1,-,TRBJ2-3,TGCGCCAGCAGCGACGGACAGGGGGCCCTGGCAGATACGCAGTATTTT,CASSDGQGALADTQYF
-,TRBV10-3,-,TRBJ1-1,TGTGCCATCAGTGAGTCGGTCACTGAAGCTTTCTTT,CAISESVTEAFF
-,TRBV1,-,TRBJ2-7,TGCACCAGCAGCCAGCGGGACCAAGACTACGAGCAGTACTTC,CTSSQRDQDYEQYF
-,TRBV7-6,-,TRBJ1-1,TGTGCCAGTTCACAGGCATCCCTGAACACTGAAGCTTTCTTT,CASSQASLNTEAFF
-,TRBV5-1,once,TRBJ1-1,TGCGCCAGCAGCTTGGCCCCCGGGGGGGTCACTGAAGCTTTCTTT,CASSLAPGGVTEAFF
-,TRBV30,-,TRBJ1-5,TGTGCCTGGAGTATAGGCCGGACCTTCAATCAGCCCCAGCATTTT,CAWSIGRTFNQPQHF
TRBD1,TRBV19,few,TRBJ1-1,TGTGCCAGTAGTACCTCAGGGGGAGCTTTCTTT,CASSTSGGAFF
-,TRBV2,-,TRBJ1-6,TGTGCCAGCAGCCTAAAGGGGGTTAATTCACCCCTCCACTTT,CASSLKGVNSPLHF
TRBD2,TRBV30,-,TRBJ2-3,TGTGCCTGGAGTGTACTAGCGGGGATCACAGATACGCAGTATTTT,CAWSVLAGITDTQYF
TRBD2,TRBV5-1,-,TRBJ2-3,TGCGCCAGCAGCTTGTTCGACACTAGCGCTAGCACAGATACGCAGTATTTT,CASSLFDTSASTDTQYF
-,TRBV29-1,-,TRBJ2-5,TGCAGCGCCCAAGGAGGGGGGGAGACCCAGTACTTC,CSAQGGGETQYF
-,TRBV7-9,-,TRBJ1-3,TGTGCCACCACAGGGTCCGGAATTTCCACCTTTGGAAACACCATATATTTT,CATTGSGISTFGNTIYF
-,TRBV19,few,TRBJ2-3,TGTGCCAGTAGTATAGTGGGACTCAGCTTCGGCACAGATACGCAGTATTTT,CASSIVGLSFGTDTQYF
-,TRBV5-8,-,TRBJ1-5,TGTGCCAGCAGCTTTAGGGGACACAGGTATAGCAATCAGCCCCAGCATTTT,CASSFRGHRYSNQPQHF
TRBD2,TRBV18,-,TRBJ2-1,TGTGCCAGCTCAATAGCGGGTAACGACAATGAGCAGTTCTTC,CASSIAGNDNEQFF
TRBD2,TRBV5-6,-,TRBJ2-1,TGTGCCAGCAGGGAAGCGGGGGGCACCTACAATGAGCAGTTCTTC,CASREAGGTYNEQFF
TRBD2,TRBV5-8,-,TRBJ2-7,TGTGCCAGCAGCTTGTTAGCGGGGGCAAGGGGATTCGAGCAGTACTTC,CASSLLAGARGFEQYF
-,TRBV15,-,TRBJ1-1,TGTGCCACCAGCAGAGATTTGACAGTTGAAGCTTTCTTT,CATSRDLTVEAFF
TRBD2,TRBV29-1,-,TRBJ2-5,TGCAGCGTTTTCGGGGGGGAAGAGACCCAGTACTTC,CSVFGGEETQYF
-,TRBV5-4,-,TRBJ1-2,TGTGCCAGCAGCTTGGCGGCAGGGAACGGCTACACCTTC,CASSLAAGNGYTF
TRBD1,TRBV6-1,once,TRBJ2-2,TGTGCCAGCAGTCGGGACAGAGCTACCGGGGAGCTGTTTTTT,CASSRDRATGELFF
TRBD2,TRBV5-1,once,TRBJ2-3,TGCGCCAGCAGCTTGCTAGCGGGTTACACAGATACGCAGTATTTT,CASSLLAGYTDTQYF
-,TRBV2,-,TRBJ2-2,TGTGCCAGCAGTCTAGGGGGAAACACCGGGGAGCTGTTTTTT,CASSLGGNTGELFF
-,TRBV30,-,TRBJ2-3,TGTGCTTTCCGTAGCACAGATACGCAGTATTTT,CAFRSTDTQYF
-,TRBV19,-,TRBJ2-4,TGTGCCAGTAGTATGAGGGCGCAGGGGCTAGCCAAAAACATTCAGTACTTC,CASSMRAQGLAKNIQYF
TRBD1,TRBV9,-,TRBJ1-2,TGTGCCAGCAGCGAGGGGACAGACTATGGCTACACCTTC,CASSEGTDYGYTF
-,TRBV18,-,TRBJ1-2,TGTGCCAGCTCACCACCGGGCCAGGGTGCCTATGGCTACACCTTC,CASSPPGQGAYGYTF
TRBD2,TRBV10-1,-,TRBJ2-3,TGCGCCAGCAGTGACAGCGGGAGTCGTGATACGCAGTATTTT,CASSDSGSRDTQYF
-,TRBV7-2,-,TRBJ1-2,TGTGCCAGCAGCTTAGGGATAGGTGGCTACACCTTC,CASSLGIGGYTF
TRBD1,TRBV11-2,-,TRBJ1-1,TGTGCCAGCAGCTATGACAGGGTTGGGACTGAAGCTTTCTTT,CASSYDRVGTEAFF
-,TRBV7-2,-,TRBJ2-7,TGTGCCAGCAGCTTAGCTCGGCGGAACGGACCCTACGAGCAGTACTTC,CASSLARRNGPYEQYF
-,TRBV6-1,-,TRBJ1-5,TGTGCCAGCAGTGAATCCGTTTTTCAGCCCCAGCATTTT,CASSESVFQPQHF
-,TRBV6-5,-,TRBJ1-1,TGTGCCAGCAGTTACTCGGTAAACACTGAAGCTTTCTTT,CASSYSVNTEAFF
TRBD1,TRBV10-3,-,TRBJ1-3,TGTGCCACTTTGGGACAGGGCGGTAACACCATATATTTT,CATLGQGGNTIYF
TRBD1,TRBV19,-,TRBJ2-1,TGTGCCAGTAGGGGACAGGGTTCCTACAATGAGCAGTTCTTC,CASRGQGSYNEQFF
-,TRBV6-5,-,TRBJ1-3,TGTGCCAGCAGTGAACTCTCTGGAAACACCATATATTTT,CASSELSGNTIYF
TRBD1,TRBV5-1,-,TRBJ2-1,TGCGCCAGCAGCTTGGACAGGGGGCATAATGAGCAGTTCTTC,CASSLDRGHNEQFF
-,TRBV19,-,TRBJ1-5,TGTGCCACCGGGGACCGAGGAAATCAGCCCCAGCATTTT,CATGDRGNQPQHF